These 18 T cell receptor beta chains came from one sample sequenced in a study of blood T cell repertoires in COVID-19. The data were produced by immunoSEQ multiplex PCR, yet TCRdb's version contains in-frame clones alone and is incomplete. The data contain about 380,000 clones, more than 75% of them singletons. Source material: PBMCs or T cells enriched from blood (not recorded which). These receptors all stem from a young woman who had recovered from COVID-19.

In this sample, this clone turned up a few times. This chain connects TRBV21-1 to TRBJ1-6; the D call of TRBD1 is as the table states it, not checked on the DNA. TRBV21-1 is shown as a pseudogene. The CDR3 spans 19 residues. CDR3: CASSKGNTGKVAYNSPLHF. CDR3 coding DNA: TGTGCCAGCAGCAAAGGTAATACAGGGAAAGTCGCCTATAATTCACCCCTCCACTTT.

This clone has more than one count but fewer than ten. The rearrangement uses TRBV7-2 and TRBJ2-3; the D is unclear. With 3 bases removed from V and 6 bases from J, the gap between germline ends came to 13 bases. This CDR3 comprises 14 residues. CDR1 and CDR2 (germline): SGHTA, FQGNSA. Here the CDR3 reads CASSFVPLADTQYF. CDR3 DNA: TGTGCCAGCAGCTTCGTTCCCCTGGCCGATACGCAGTATTTT.

This chain links TRBV10-3 with TRBJ1-2; 7 positions match TRBD1. V shed 6 bases and J 1 base; nucleotides not matched to a gene: 11. Germline values: CDR1 ENHRY, CDR2 SYGVKD. This CDR3 is 16 amino acids long. The chain's CDR3 is CAISYPGTESNYGYTF. For the CDR3, the DNA is TGTGCCATCAGCTACCCCGGGACAGAAAGTAACTATGGCTACACCTTC.

The chain uses TRBV9 and TRBJ1-4; unclear D gene. This CDR3 is 14 amino acids long. The V and J ends lost 4 bases and 0 bases respectively, with 7 bases between them. The germline V gene encodes CDR1 SGDLS and CDR2 YYNGEE. Written as DNA, the CDR3 is TGTGCCAGCAGCACCACTTCAACTAATGAAAAACTGTTTTTT. Amino acids: CASSTTSTNEKLFF.

V usage is TRBV10-3 and J usage is TRBJ1-2; D may be TRBD1 (5 bases). Germline CDR1 reads ENHRY; CDR2 reads SYGVKD. The CDR3 loop spans 13 amino acids. V was shortened by 6 bases and J by 6 bases, with 14 bases between the two germline ends. The DNA of the CDR3 is TGTGCCATCAGCCGGGACGGGAGGGATGGCTACACCTTC. This sequence encodes CAISRDGRDGYTF.

This chain connects TRBV2 to TRBJ1-2, with 9 bases identical to TRBD1. Per the germline V gene, CDR1 is SNHLY and CDR2 is FYNNEI. V shed 8 bases and J 4 bases; nucleotides not matched to a gene: 11. This CDR3 is built from 15 residues. The CDR3, as DNA: TGTGCCAGCCTGTCGAAGGACAGGGGTCCCTATGGCTACACCTTC. This sequence encodes CASLSKDRGPYGYTF.

V usage is TRBV6-6 and J usage is TRBJ2-7; 7 nucleotides match TRBD2. The CDR3 contains 16 residues. The germline V gene has CDR1 MNHNY and CDR2 SVGAGI (reference sequence). V trimming: 2 bases; J trimming: 5 bases; junction bases outside the gene matches: 12. The CDR3 spells CASSYPTRGRDNEQYF. As DNA, the CDR3 is TGTGCCAGCAGTTACCCGACTCGCGGGAGAGACAACGAGCAGTACTTC.

For the CDR3, the DNA is TGTGCCAGTACCGACGGGGGGGCGGGAGATACGCAGTATTTT. It encodes CASTDGGAGDTQYF. V is TRBV19 and J is TRBJ2-3; 8 bases match TRBD2. With 7 bases clipped from V and 5 bases from J, the junction kept 8 bases outside the gene matches. The germline V gene encodes CDR1 LNHDA and CDR2 SQIVND (reference sequence). This CDR3 contains 14 residues.

Regarding this clone: The identical CDR3 is also encoded by other nucleotide sequences in the sample. The chain is built from TRBV19 and TRBJ1-1; weak D call: TRBD1 (6 bases). The V and J ends lost 3 bases and 4 bases respectively, with 15 bases between them. The CDR3 is made up of 15 amino acids. The germline V gene encodes CDR1 LNHDA and CDR2 SQIVND (reference sequence). The CDR3: CASSIANRVGTEAFF. DNA for the CDR3: TGTGCCAGTAGTATTGCCAACAGGGTCGGCACTGAAGCTTTCTTT.

The genes are TRBV15 and TRBJ2-1, with D possibly TRBD2 on 6 matching bases. The CDR3 consists of 13 residues. V lost 5 bases to trimming and J lost 12 bases, with 17 bases between them. Germline CDR1 and CDR2: LNHNV and YYDKDF (reference sequence). CDR3 region: CATSQRGLFGQFF. Here the CDR3 DNA reads TGTGCCACCAGCCAAAGAGGACTATTTGGGCAGTTCTTC.

The rearrangement links TRBV5-6 to TRBJ2-7; 10 bases are shared with TRBD2. The germline gives CDR1 SGHDT, CDR2 YYEEEE. J lost 5 bases, V lost 2 bases, and 7 bases had no gene match. The CDR3 totals 15 residues. The CDR3 DNA reads as TGTGCCAGCAGCTTTAGCGGGAGGTTCTTGGACGAGCAGTACTTC. This codes for CASSFSGRFLDEQYF.

V is TRBV4-2 and J is TRBJ2-1, with D perhaps matching TRBD2 (5 bases). The CDR3 is 15 residues long. Germline V gene lookup returns CDR1 LGHNA and CDR2 YNFKEQ. Trimming took 4 bases from V and 5 from J, leaving 15 bases between them. CDR3 in DNA: TGTGCCAGCAGCCCCAGCGGATTCCTCCACAATGAGCAGTTCTTC. Residues: CASSPSGFLHNEQFF.

The genes are TRBV20-1 and TRBJ2-1; the D gene is possibly TRBD2 (6 bases). CDR3 length equals 11 residues. CDR1 is DFQATT, CDR2 SNEGSKA, per germline (reference sequence). Written as DNA, the CDR3 is TGCAGCGCGGCGGGGTTAAATGAGCAGTTCTTC. As protein: CSAAGLNEQFF.

The CDR3 sequence: CASSLKTGAGANVLTF. CDR3 DNA: TGCGCCAGCAGCTTGAAAACAGGGGCTGGGGCCAACGTCCTGACTTTC. The rearrangement joins TRBV5-1 to TRBJ2-6; 7 positions match TRBD1. The CDR3 totals 16 residues. Germline V gene data show CDR1 as SGHRS and CDR2 as YFSETQ. V shed 1 base and J 2 bases; nucleotides not matched to a gene: 3.

The chain joins TRBV5-5 to TRBJ2-3; 7 bases line up with TRBD1. This CDR3 comprises 15 residues. With V trimmed by 0 bases and J by 6 bases, 7 bases remained unmatched. Germline-derived CDR1 and CDR2 are SGHKS and YYEKEE (reference sequence). The CDR3 DNA follows: TGTGCCAGCAGCTTGGGACAGGGAAGTTGGGATACGCAGTATTTT. Its protein product is CASSLGQGSWDTQYF.

This clone was seen a single time. V gene TRBV12-3 or TRBV12-4 combines with J gene TRBJ2-7; 8 nucleotides match TRBD2. The CDR3 totals 12 residues. V was pared by 4 bases and J by 13 bases, with 9 bases of the junction left unmatched. Written as DNA, the CDR3 is TGTGCCAGCAGTTACGGGGGGGGCGAAAAATACTTC. Translation: CASSYGGGEKYF.

The V and J genes are TRBV2 and TRBJ1-2; tentatively, D is TRBD1 (5 bases). Deletions cut 0 bases from V and 8 bases from J, with 16 bases between. From germline, CDR1 is SNHLY and CDR2 FYNNEI. The CDR3 is made up of 15 amino acids. Here the CDR3 reads CASSEAPAGSWGYTF. CDR3 bases: TGTGCCAGCAGTGAAGCGCCGGCAGGGTCTTGGGGCTACACCTTC. Based on the CDR3 plus reference TRBV2 and TRBJ1-2, the full variable domain is EPEVTQTPSHQVTQMGQEVILRCVPISNHLYFYWYRQILGQKVEFLVSFYNNEISEKSEIFDDQFSVERPDGSNFTLKIRSTKLEDSAMYFCASSEAPAGSWGYTFGSGTRLTVV.

The rearrangement joins TRBV6-1 to TRBJ2-7; TRBD2 matches 7 bases. The CDR3 length is 16 residues. CDR1 and CDR2 from the germline V gene are MNHNS and SASEGT. J gave up 2 bases and V 3 bases, and 10 bases lay outside the gene matches. CDR3 loop: CASSDNSGHPPYEQYF. As DNA, the CDR3 is TGTGCCAGCAGTGACAATAGCGGGCATCCTCCCTACGAGCAGTACTTC.